This TCR beta chain was profiled in a study of T cell responses to AZD1222 COVID-19 vaccine. Overall study results and limits: A reported finding is that nearly half of spike-specific TCRs target unmutated variant regions. It was only a handful of AZD1222 recipients who were seropositive at baseline. Spike-specific TCR breadth and depth were elevated following two AZD1222 doses.

Sequenced by immunoSEQ multiplex PCR; TCRdb stores in-frame clones only, minus some. The sample consists of roughly 140,000 clones, approximately 87% of them appearing once. Comments on this clone: The antigen is unknown.

Trimming removed 5 bases from V and 4 bases from J, with 9 bases in between. CDR3 length: 12 residues. Germline V gives CDR1 GTSNPN, CDR2 SVGIG (reference sequence). The rearrangement uses TRBV30 and TRBJ1-5, with TRBD1 as a possible D gene (6 bases). The receptor's source is an adult who received the AZD1222 COVID-19 vaccine. The sample was peripheral blood, taken 28 days after the second AZD1222 dose. The CDR3 loop is CAWGGQNQPQHF. CDR3 nucleotide sequence: TGTGCCTGGGGCGGACAGAATCAGCCCCAGCATTTT.